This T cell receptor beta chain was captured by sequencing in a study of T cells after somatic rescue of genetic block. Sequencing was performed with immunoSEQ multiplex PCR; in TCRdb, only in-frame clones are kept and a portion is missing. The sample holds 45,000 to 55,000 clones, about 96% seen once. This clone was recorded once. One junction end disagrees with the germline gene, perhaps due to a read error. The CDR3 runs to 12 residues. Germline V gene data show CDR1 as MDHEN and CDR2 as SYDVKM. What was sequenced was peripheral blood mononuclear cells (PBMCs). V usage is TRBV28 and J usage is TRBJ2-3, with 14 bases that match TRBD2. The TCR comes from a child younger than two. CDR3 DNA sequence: TGTGCCAGCAGTTCCGGGACTAGCGGGAGTTTCTTT. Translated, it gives CASSSGTSGSFF.